Below, one T cell receptor (beta chain) is given with its context. This clone was counted once. The target of this receptor is not known. No qualities accompany the bases; no much larger clone lies one base away. Library preparation was by the immunoSEQ multiplex PCR assay. Processing in the source paper ran as follows. To diagnose cytomegalovirus status from the catalog of TCR beta chain sequences, a statistical classification framework was built. TCRdb's version of the immuneACCESS table is confined to in-frame rearrangements and falls short of the full clone set. An unresolved V gene accounts for under half of the shortfall where checked; the remainder is of unknown origin. The D gene and trimming were derived from the DNA, and the V and J assignments and clone size from that table. A total of more than 50,000 clones appear in this sample, about 94% of them only once. The ten largest account for about 2.1% of the sample.

The sample comes from a study of cytomegalovirus exposure and HLA in healthy donors listed by TCRdb under 2017. About the investigation overall: According to a later analysis, one platform produced both the 110 or so validation repertoires and the roughly 640 repertoires of the first cohort. The study aimed to test whether signatures of past pathogen exposure could be identified by cataloging public T cell receptors. Besides the first cohort of around 670 subjects, a separate validation cohort made up of roughly 130 different subjects was used. The study combined high-throughput TCR immunosequencing, statistical association of individual TCRs with disease status, and machine learning to predict cytomegalovirus infection status.

What the authors observed across the whole study: The study listed approximately 150 TCR beta chains as associated with cytomegalovirus. A later analysis found that TCRs clustered in the first cohort also tended to co-occur in the 120 validation repertoires, with 94% of cluster scores above 0. The authors suggested that the approach could potentially be generalized to other disease states and immunological phenotypes. Most TCR sequences were seen in very few donors, while some public TCRs were found in many individuals. All 120 or so repertoires were used to score co-occurrence in the validation cohort in a later analysis, because that analysis had no HLA typing for the cohort. In vitro tests confirmed that three of the cytomegalovirus-associated TCR beta chains recognize cytomegalovirus antigens. The classifier was reported to diagnose cytomegalovirus status with high specificity and sensitivity in both the original cohort and the validation cohort.

Separate from the approximately 670-subject first cohort, the validation cohort of more than 90 subjects was the group to which the donors belonged. Sequencing was performed on PBMCs. The receptor was isolated from a man between 18 and 35 years old in good health and CMV-seronegative.

The DNA reads as follows: TGTGCCAGCATACAGGGGGCAGCTTTCTTT. It translates to CASIQGAAFF. The receptor chain draws on TRBV6-1 and TRBJ1-1, with 9 bases matching TRBD1. From the cysteine through the phenylalanine, the CDR3 covers 10 amino acids. The kept DNA is CDR3 alone, 30 bases in frame from the first base. Taken from the germline V gene, the CDR1 and CDR2 loops are MNHNS and SASEGT. Compared with germline, V lacks 7 bases and J lacks 10 bases; bases without a gene match: 1.